This TCR beta chain is from a study of identical twins (dated by TCRdb to the mid-2010s). The study in broad terms: To test whether fetal clonotypes persist, the study used deep sequencing on TCR alpha and beta repertoires from monozygotic twins, unrelated adults of various ages, and cord blood. To rule out contamination, the twin experiments were replicated at different times with different library preparation protocols.

Libraries came from 5' RACE. Sequencing was performed on an Illumina HiSeq 2000. A universal primer binding site was added through template switching, and the final cDNA carried a unique molecular identifier so that TCR cDNA molecules could be counted accurately. Specific primers in the conserved constant-segment region were used to synthesize first-strand cDNA for TCR alpha and beta chains. To control for contamination, every cDNA library carried two barcodes: a SMART-Mk sample barcode plus Illumina barcodes. TruSeq adapter sequences along with Illumina sample barcodes were introduced in two successive PCR steps. Sequencing of the TCR alpha and beta cDNA libraries was done on the Illumina HiSeq platform using custom primers. As for how the authors treated the data: Unique molecular identifiers were extracted from raw reads with MiGEC, and CDR3 positions were determined with MiXCR. For each individual, recombination models were inferred using an EM algorithm with the repgenHMM and IGoR tools. The tcR package in R was used for shared clonotype analysis, with sharing normalized by the product of cloneset sizes. To study raw recombination free of thymic and clonal selection effects, out-of-frame nonproductive sequences were analyzed. The raw public reads went through TCRdb reprocessing: fastp at Q25, MiXCR clone calling, in-frame beta chains kept. Identical CDR3 protein sequences are pooled into one entry, listed with their most common genes and DNA. TCRdb, not the original authors, processed these V and J calls. The sample contains some 460,000 distinct CDR3 sequences, around 14% of them found a single time. The ten largest clonotypes hold about 0.52% of the sample.

Concerning this clonotype itself: Its antigen is not yet known. Base quality data are lacking; no much larger clone is found one base away.

Only healthy Caucasian donors were included. The twin cohort consisted of three pairs of female monozygotic twins, all aged roughly 18 to 29 years. Positive isolation kits from Invitrogen were used to isolate the CD4+ and CD8+ T cell populations. The CDR3 numbers 12 residues from cysteine through phenylalanine. Just the 36-base CDR3 DNA is kept, in frame starting at base 1. Trimming costs V 0 bases and J 7 bases, and their ends lie 7 bases apart. Study-wide findings and limitations: Because the same donors could not be followed over many years, the conclusions relied on cross-sectional statistical analysis. Abundant cord blood beta clonotypes had fewer insertions, young adult naive repertoires showed a similar but weaker trend, and memory repertoires showed no such trend. In beta out-of-frame sequences, excess twin sharing was weaker, because having fewer shared sequences lowered the signal-to-noise ratio. Out-of-frame TCR alpha sharing in monozygotic twins was systematically underestimated by recombination models, whereas sharing between unrelated individuals was in agreement with the recombination models. Invariant T cells such as MAIT and iNKT could partly confound zero-insertion analyses, although diverse VJ usage argued against such confounding for most clonotypes. Compared with coincidental sharing between unrelated individuals, out-of-frame TCR alpha sequences shared between twins showed an excess of sequences with low generation probability.

This sample also appeared in a second study, on yellow fever vaccine responses in identical twins. The second source states: The authors reported that the T cell response to vaccination in identical twins appeared partly convergent and partly personalized. In the study, vaccine-responding T cell clones were precisely tracked in identical twins.

The sequence joins TRBV23-1 to TRBJ2-7; a confident D gene designation cannot be given. TRBV23-1 is identified as an open reading frame with a role that is uncertain. The sequence derives from a woman younger than 30 in good health. The sample consisted of CD4+ T cells sorted from blood. The DNA reads TGCGCCAGCAGTCAATCGGCGCTTGAGCAGTACTTC. Translated, this gives CASSQSALEQYF.